Sequencing of this T cell receptor beta chain was carried out in a study of blood T cell repertoires in COVID-19. Study-wide background: The United States, Italy and Spain supplied acute and convalescent COVID-19 samples.

In the authors' workflow: Reference gene primer amplification gave estimated nucleated cell counts. TCRdb's copy holds only in-frame clones and misses some; the assay was immunoSEQ multiplex PCR. V, J and clone size were drawn from that table, and D and trimming were deduced from the DNA. The top ten hold over 1.5% of the sample, which has roughly 500,000 clones, over 75% seen once. Trimming left V 0 bases short and J 1 base short, with 13 bases between. The germline CDR1 and CDR2 sequences are SGHKS and YYEKEE (reference sequence). CDR3 length: 16 residues. The chain combines TRBV5-5 with TRBJ1-1; unclear D gene. The sample taken for sequencing was PBMCs or T cells enriched from blood (not recorded which). The TCR originated in a woman in her thirties or forties who had recovered from COVID-19. Written as DNA, the CDR3 is TGTGCCAGCAGCTTGGGGCGACATTCTGGGAACACTGAAGCTTTCTTT. This sequence encodes CASSLGRHSGNTEAFF.